This T cell receptor (beta chain) was captured by sequencing in a study of blood T cell repertoires in COVID-19. The repertoire was sequenced with immunoSEQ multiplex PCR; TCRdb's copy has only in-frame clones and lacks some. The sample contains roughly 300,000 clones, around 90% of which appear only once. CDR1 and CDR2 from the germline V gene are GTSNPN and SVGIG (reference sequence). The CDR3 covers 15 residues. J lost 4 bases, V lost 2 bases, and 8 bases had no gene match. Residents of under 25 US areas, aged roughly 18 to 89 years, made up the participants. For recovered donors of Cohort 3, there were two negative PCRs, clearance, or symptom resolution.

The sequencing input was PBMCs or T cells enriched from blood (not recorded which). The chain has TRBV30 and TRBJ1-2; TRBD1 agrees at 9 bases. This clonotype was sampled from a woman between 25 and 40 years old who had recovered from COVID-19. The CDR3 here is CAWSIPGQGGYGYTF. For the CDR3, the DNA is TGTGCCTGGAGTATACCGGGACAGGGTGGCTATGGCTACACCTTC.